This T cell receptor (beta chain) was found in a study of shared clonotypes between healthy human individuals. Study outcomes and limitations: Of the naive CD4 clonotypes, roughly 5.2% were shared across four donors. The donor pool, a small one, limited the genetic and exposure-history diversity represented.

Profiling relied on immunoSEQ multiplex PCR, and the TCRdb table lists in-frame clones only, not all of them. The sample holds just over 2,000,000 clones, about 95% seen once. Germline values: CDR1 SGHRS, CDR2 YFSETQ. Trimming took 7 bases from V and 2 from J, leaving 15 bases between them. CDR3 length: 14 amino acids. Naive CD8 cells, CD45RO-negative and positively selected for CCR7, excluded terminally differentiated effector memory CD45RA+ cells. As regards this clone: Its target is unknown.

The sequence was obtained from a man between 18 and 29 years old in good health. V gene TRBV5-1 combines with J gene TRBJ2-5; perhaps TRBD1 as D (6 bases). Sequencing input: naive CD8+ T cells sorted from blood. The CDR3 DNA reads TGCGCCAGCCGCCTTTACAGGGAACAAGAGACCCAGTACTTC. It encodes CASRLYREQETQYF.